One sample yielded the 18 T cell receptor beta chains listed below, sequenced in a study of T cell clusters in autoimmune cytopenias. Multiplex touch-down PCR amplified TRB using TRB-A and TRB-B pools in one tube. Using the multiplex PCR reads, TCRdb records one entry per CDR3 protein without DNA. Recorded for this sample: approximately 15,000 distinct CDR3 sequences. About 37,500 genome equivalents of blood DNA were amplified for TRB. The sample also formed part of further work on T cell repertoires in aging, cancer and after chemotherapy.

Source material: peripheral blood. These receptors were taken from a human donor in good health.

The chain recombines TRBV11-2 with TRBJ1-4; TCRdb calls TRBD1, which cannot be checked without DNA. Germline assignment: CDR1 SGHAT and CDR2 FQNNGV. The CDR3 spans 13 residues. The CDR3 here is CASSLRTGEKLFF.

The genes are TRBV6-5 and TRBJ2-2; the D call from TCRdb, TRBD2, cannot be confirmed without DNA. Germline V gene lookup returns CDR1 MNHEY and CDR2 SVGAGI. CDR3 length: 16 amino acids. The CDR3 region is CASRRTGTSGTGELFF.

The rearrangement joins TRBV6-2 or TRBV6-3 to TRBJ2-2. Germline values: CDR1 MNHEY, CDR2 SVGEGT. The CDR3 consists of 13 residues. The CDR3 spells CASTFYPTGELFF.

This sequence joins TRBV6-1 and TRBJ2-3; TCRdb indicates TRBD2, and absent DNA this call remains unverified. The germline gives CDR1 MNHNS, CDR2 SASEGT. This CDR3 comprises 14 residues. The CDR3: CASSGRTGADTQYF.

The chain combines TRBV29-1 with TRBJ2-7; absent DNA, TCRdb's TRBD2 call cannot be checked. The germline V gene encodes CDR1 SQVTM and CDR2 ANQGSEA. There are 14 residues in the CDR3. The CDR3 protein is CSAYLAAEGYEQYF.

The chain employs TRBV7-6 and TRBJ2-7; TCRdb's D call, TRBD2, is unchecked because there is no DNA. Germline CDR1 and CDR2: SGHVS and FNYEAQ. The CDR3 runs to 14 residues. The CDR3 loop reads CASSLSTSGSEQYF.

The rearrangement uses TRBV7-6 and TRBJ2-1; checking the TCRdb D call of TRBD1 is not possible without DNA. This CDR3 is 13 amino acids long. The germline CDR1 and CDR2 sequences are SGHVS and FNYEAQ. Here the CDR3 reads CASSSRGGNEQFF. Variable domain in full (rest from reference TRBV7-6 and TRBJ2-1): GAGVSQSPRYKVTKRGQDVALRCDPISGHVSLYWYRQALGQGPEFLTYFNYEAQQDKSGLPNDRFSAERPEGSISTLTIQRTEQRDSAMYRCASSSRGGNEQFFGPGTRLTVL.

The gene calls are TRBV7-9 and TRBJ2-2; TCRdb reports TRBD1, a call that lacks DNA to check it against. The CDR3 is 14 amino acids. Germline CDR1 is SEHNR and CDR2 is FQNEAQ (reference sequence). This chain's CDR3 is CARAGQGVDEELFF.

The gene calls are TRBV6-2 or TRBV6-3 and TRBJ2-7; the D call of TRBD2 rests on TCRdb alone, since no DNA is present to check it. CDR3 length equals 14 residues. Germline V lookup: CDR1 MNHEY, CDR2 SVGEGT. The CDR3 is CASRPSGSKDEQYF.

The chain carries TRBV24-1 and TRBJ2-3; absent DNA, TCRdb's TRBD1 call cannot be checked. Germline lookup yields CDR1 KGHDR and CDR2 SFDVKD. The CDR3 loop spans 16 amino acids. The CDR3 loop is CATSPLQGTGPDTQYF.

This clonotype is identified as medium-sized (0.01 to 0.1%) from frequency. V is TRBV19 and J is TRBJ2-1; no DNA is available, so the TRBD2 call from TCRdb remains unchecked. The CDR3 is 17 residues long. Germline-derived CDR1 and CDR2 are LNHDA and SQIVND (reference sequence). The CDR3 here is CASSLTMTSGAYNEQFF.

This chain links TRBV12-3 or TRBV12-4 with TRBJ1-1. The CDR3 length is 13 residues. The CDR3: CASSPYLRVEAFF.

This clonotype is deemed medium-sized by its frequency. V is TRBV29-1 and J is TRBJ2-1; TCRdb proposes TRBD2, but this gene call is untestable without DNA. This CDR3 has 14 residues. From germline, CDR1 is SQVTM and CDR2 ANQGSEA. The chain's CDR3 is CSVHSGSGHNEQFF.

Considering frequency, this clonotype is medium-sized. The rearrangement uses TRBV29-1 and TRBJ2-7; the D call of TRBD1 rests on TCRdb alone, since no DNA is present to check it. Germline CDR1 SQVTM, CDR2 ANQGSEA. There are 13 residues in the CDR3. This chain's CDR3 is CSVRTGGWYEQYF.

The CDR3 spells CASSLEGRLAGDPYNEQFF. The chain links TRBV11-3 to TRBJ2-1; TCRdb gives TRBD2 as the D gene, but with no DNA this cannot be confirmed. Germline CDR1 is SGHNT and CDR2 is YENEEA. This CDR3 comprises 19 residues. The full variable domain, completed using reference TRBV11-3 and TRBJ2-1, is EAGVVQSPRYKIIEKKQPVAFWCNPISGHNTLYWYLQNLGQGPELLIRYENEEAVDDSQLPKDRFSAERLKGVDSTLKIQPAELGDSAVYLCASSLEGRLAGDPYNEQFFGPGTRLTVL.

This chain joins TRBV27 and TRBJ2-2. Looked up from germline, CDR1 is MNHEY and CDR2 is SMNVEV (reference sequence). The CDR3 has 15 amino acids. The CDR3 here is CASSLSRGWTGELFF.

This chain links TRBV7-6 with TRBJ2-1. This CDR3 is built from 14 residues. Germline loops: CDR1 SGHVS, CDR2 FNYEAQ. CDR3: CASSLRASYNEQFF.

The CDR3 here is CATSDWTSGLIYNEQFF. The chain couples TRBV24-1 to TRBJ2-1; TCRdb's D call, TRBD2, is unchecked because there is no DNA. From germline, CDR1 is KGHDR and CDR2 SFDVKD. The CDR3 sequence is 17 residues long.